These 27 T cell receptor beta chains came from one sample sequenced in a study of CD8 T cells in ankylosing spondylitis. TCRdb itself ran the 5' RACE reads through MiXCR, one entry per CDR3 protein. The sample includes roughly 180,000 distinct CDR3 sequences, around 13% of them seen just once. Sequenced sample: blood, either unsorted or a sorted T cell fraction (not recorded which). The receptors shown here come from a male donor with ankylosing spondylitis or in good health (not recorded which).

The chain combines TRBV7-7 with TRBJ2-1, with D perhaps matching TRBD1 (5 bases). CDR1 is SSHAT and CDR2 is FNYEAQ in the germline V gene (reference sequence). V shed 5 bases and J shed 8 bases, with 7 bases lying between them. The CDR3 consists of 11 residues. The CDR3 is CASSQGDEQFF. The CDR3 DNA sequence: TGTGCCAGCAGCCAGGGCGATGAGCAGTTCTTC.

This chain connects TRBV12-5 to TRBJ2-5; 13 bases are a match to TRBD2. J was trimmed by 1 base and V by 5 bases; bases with no gene match: 10. CDR3 size: 18 residues. The germline gives CDR1 LGHNT, CDR2 FRNRAP. This chain's CDR3 is CASGNRGGTSGTQETQYF. The CDR3 nucleotides are TGTGCTAGTGGTAATAGGGGGGGGACTAGCGGGACCCAAGAGACCCAGTACTTC.

CDR3 amino acids: CASSWGLAGEKYEQYF. CDR3 bases: TGTGCCAGCAGCTGGGGACTAGCGGGAGAAAAGTACGAGCAGTACTTC. The J gene is TRBJ2-7, the V gene TRBV7-8; 14 bases match TRBD2. CDR3 length equals 16 residues. Trimming took 4 bases from V and 4 from J; bases not matched to a gene: 6. Germline CDR1 reads SGHVS; CDR2 reads FQNEAQ.

This chain joins TRBV2 and TRBJ2-7, with D possibly matching TRBD2 (5 bases). V was pared by 0 bases and J by 0 bases, with 9 bases between. Germline V lookup: CDR1 SNHLY, CDR2 FYNNEI. The CDR3 length is 15 residues. The CDR3 DNA sequence: TGTGCCAGCAGTGAAGCCCAGGCGGGCTCCTACGAGCAGTACTTC. It translates to CASSEAQAGSYEQYF.

The DNA for the CDR3 is TGTGCCAGCACGGGGCCTTGGGGGACCCAGTACTTC. This translates into CASTGPWGTQYF. The chain couples TRBV6-1 to TRBJ2-5; the D call may be TRBD1 or TRBD2 (5 bases each). Trimming left V 7 bases short and J 7 bases short, with 13 bases between. This CDR3 has 12 residues. CDR1 MNHNS and CDR2 SASEGT come from the germline V gene.

This clonotype was counted many times. The chain has TRBV12-3 or TRBV12-4 and TRBJ2-7, with D perhaps matching TRBD1 (5 bases). V lost 6 bases and J lost 4, with 10 bases in between. This CDR3 has 12 residues. The CDR3 sequence: CASSLGQYEQYF. CDR3 in DNA: TGTGCCAGCAGCCTCGGACAATACGAGCAGTACTTC.

About this clonotype itself: A much larger clone is a single base away; this may be a read error. The chain employs TRBV4-2 and TRBJ1-2, with 7 bases fitting TRBD1. Germline assignment: CDR1 LGHNA and CDR2 YNFKEQ. This CDR3 comprises 18 residues. CDR3 protein: CASSQGSIPTGRSYGYIF. For the CDR3, the DNA is TGTGCCAGCAGCCAAGGGTCCATCCCGACAGGGAGAAGTTATGGCTACATCTTC.

The chain joins TRBV19 to TRBJ1-5; unclear D gene. The CDR3 is 14 amino acids. The ends were cut back, 1 base at V and 6 bases at J, with 10 bases in the middle. Germline V gives CDR1 LNHDA, CDR2 SQIVND (reference sequence). This CDR3 reads CASSIGPAVQPQHF. In DNA form, the CDR3 reads TGTGCCAGTAGTATAGGCCCAGCGGTTCAGCCCCAGCATTTT.

This clonotype has a handful of counts. V usage is TRBV27 and J usage is TRBJ1-2; TRBD1 matches 9 bases. V dropped 3 bases and J dropped 4; count of bases not matched to a gene: 12. In germline, CDR1 is MNHEY, CDR2 SMNVEV (reference sequence). CDR3 length equals 17 residues. The DNA for the CDR3 is TGTGCCAGCAGTTTCCGGGGACAGGGTGCGGGCATCTATGGCTACACCTTC. It codes for CASSFRGQGAGIYGYTF.

The CDR3 region has the DNA TGCGCCAGCAGCTTGGAGGTGTCGAGCGGGGCGAACGAGCAGTACTTC. It codes for CASSLEVSSGANEQYF. This chain joins TRBV5-1 and TRBJ2-7; 7 bases match TRBD2. J lost 5 bases, V lost 0 bases, and 11 bases had no gene match. The CDR3 runs to 16 residues. Germline V lookup: CDR1 SGHRS, CDR2 YFSETQ.

CDR3 nucleotides: TGTGCCTGGTGTGACGCCGCCGGGACAGGGAGTCCAGATACGCAGTATTTT. As protein: CAWCDAAGTGSPDTQYF. The chain couples TRBV30 to TRBJ2-3; 9 bases fit TRBD1. The length of the CDR3 is 17 residues. Germline V CDR1 and CDR2: GTSNPN, SVGIG (reference sequence). Losses at the gene ends were 5 bases for V and 4 bases for J; bases not matched to a gene: 16.

This clonotype was detected only a few times. This chain connects TRBV30 to TRBJ2-4, with 7 bases aligning to TRBD1. The CDR3 consists of 14 residues. The ends lost 5 bases at V and 0 bases at J; junction bases unmatched: 4. Germline V gene data show CDR1 as GTSNPN and CDR2 as SVGIG (reference sequence). CDR3 DNA sequence: TGTGCCTGGCGAAGGGGGCTAGCCAAAAACATTCAGTACTTC. This gives the protein CAWRRGLAKNIQYF.

This clonotype was seen only a few times. In nucleotides, the CDR3 is TGTGCCATCAGTGGGGAGACCTACGAGCAGTACTTC. Translated, it gives CAISGETYEQYF. V gene TRBV10-3 combines with J gene TRBJ2-7; possibly TRBD2 for D (5 bases). Germline V gene sequence: CDR1 ENHRY, CDR2 SYGVKD. With 4 bases removed from V and 2 bases from J, the gap between germline ends came to 6 bases. The CDR3 loop spans 12 amino acids.

This clonotype was seen a handful of times. The rearrangement uses TRBV30 and TRBJ2-7; 7 positions agree with TRBD1. CDR3 length: 12 residues. The germline V gene encodes CDR1 GTSNPN and CDR2 SVGIG (reference sequence). The J segment lost 1 base and the V segment lost 6 bases, leaving 3 bases of the junction unmatched. CDR3 amino acids: CACRTGSYEQYF. The DNA for the CDR3 is TGTGCCTGTCGGACAGGATCCTACGAGCAGTACTTC.

The chain combines TRBV7-9 with TRBJ1-2; 11 bases fit TRBD1. The junction had 5 bases not matched to a gene; V was cut back by 2 bases and J by 6 bases. The germline CDR1 and CDR2 sequences are SEHNR and FQNEAQ (reference sequence). The CDR3 is 15 amino acids. CDR3 sequence reads: CASSLPGQGVNGYTF. The CDR3 region has the DNA TGTGCCAGCAGCTTACCGGGACAGGGGGTGAATGGCTACACCTTC. The complete variable domain, with remaining parts taken from reference TRBV7-9 and TRBJ1-2, reads DTGVSQNPRHKITKRGQNVTFRCDPISEHNRLYWYRQTLGQGPEFLTYFQNEAQLEKSRLLSDRFSAERPKGSFSTLEIQRTEQGDSAMYLCASSLPGQGVNGYTFGSGTRLTVV.

This clonotype was observed a few times. This chain connects TRBV27 to TRBJ2-7; TRBD2 aligns across 9 bases. J lost 2 bases, V lost 7 bases, and 3 bases had no gene match. Germline CDR1 reads MNHEY; CDR2 reads SMNVEV (reference sequence). CDR3 length equals 13 residues. DNA for the CDR3: TGTGCCAGCAAGCGGGGGGTACCCTACGAGCAGTACTTC. This encodes CASKRGVPYEQYF.

This clonotype showed up just a few times. V is TRBV29-1 and J is TRBJ2-3; TRBD2 agrees at 7 bases. CDR1 and CDR2 (germline): SQVTM, ANQGSEA. This CDR3 has 15 amino acids. Germline trimming cut 4 bases from V and 2 bases from J; bases unmatched to any gene: 9. CDR3 in DNA: TGCAGCGTTGCCGGACGGGAGGAACCCACAGATACGCAGTATTTT. Its translation: CSVAGREEPTDTQYF.

V and J are TRBV27 and TRBJ1-2, with TRBD1 matching 7 bases. The CDR3 runs to 14 residues. In germline, CDR1 is MNHEY, CDR2 SMNVEV (reference sequence). After removal of 3 bases from V and 6 bases from J, the junction contained 7 bases not matched to a gene. CDR3 protein: CASSFLGTVNGYTF. The CDR3 coding sequence is TGTGCCAGCAGTTTCCTGGGGACAGTTAATGGCTACACCTTC.

This clonotype has just a few counts. This sequence joins TRBV11-3 and TRBJ2-3, with 7 bases matching TRBD1. With V trimmed by 5 bases and J by 4 bases, 9 bases remained unmatched. Per the germline V gene, CDR1 is SGHNT and CDR2 is YENEEA. The CDR3 length is 15 residues. CDR3: CASSSRDSPPDTQYF. CDR3 in DNA: TGTGCCAGCAGCAGCCGGGACAGTCCTCCAGATACGCAGTATTTT.

The chain has TRBV7-9 and TRBJ2-1; possibly TRBD2 for D (6 bases). Trimming removed 0 bases from V and 2 bases from J, with 8 bases in between. The CDR3 is 15 residues long. The germline V gene encodes CDR1 SEHNR and CDR2 FQNEAQ (reference sequence). DNA for the CDR3: TGTGCCAGCAGCTTAGCGACGGGAGCCTACAATGAGCAGTTCTTC. Residues: CASSLATGAYNEQFF.

This clonotype came up a few times. V and J are TRBV21-1 and TRBJ1-5; the table's D gene call, TRBD1, was not cross checked with the DNA. TRBV21-1 is designated a pseudogene. The CDR3 spans 16 residues. The CDR3 nucleotides are TGTGCCAGCAGCAAAGCGCGGACTGGGAGCAATCAGCCCCAGCATTTT. This gives the protein CASSKARTGSNQPQHF.

V gene TRBV27 combines with J gene TRBJ2-7; D perhaps matches TRBD1 (6 bases). The V and J ends lost 5 bases and 5 bases respectively, with 10 bases between them. Germline V gene data show CDR1 as MNHEY and CDR2 as SMNVEV (reference sequence). The CDR3 spans 12 residues. Here the CDR3 DNA reads TGTGCCAGCAGTAGCGCAGGGGACGAGCAGTACTTC. Translated, it gives CASSSAGDEQYF.

The chain joins TRBV12-3 or TRBV12-4 to TRBJ2-7; D might be TRBD1 (5 bases). There are 14 residues in the CDR3. The germline V and J ends were trimmed by 6 bases and 0 bases, with 12 bases remaining between them. This CDR3 reads CASSWIQGSYEQYF. CDR3 nucleotide sequence: TGTGCCAGCAGCTGGATCCAGGGCTCCTACGAGCAGTACTTC.

The chain carries TRBV19 and TRBJ2-1; D may be TRBD1 or TRBD2 (5 bases each). CDR3 length: 14 amino acids. Trimming stripped 1 base from V and 6 bases from J, with 10 bases between. Germline V CDR1 and CDR2: LNHDA, SQIVND (reference sequence). The CDR3 DNA follows: TGTGCCAGTAGTATAGGGGATGGGGGCAATGAGCAGTTCTTC. As protein: CASSIGDGGNEQFF.

The rearrangement joins TRBV5-6 to TRBJ2-7; 7 bases map to TRBD2. In germline, CDR1 is SGHDT, CDR2 YYEEEE. This CDR3 has 13 residues. V shed 0 bases, J shed 6 bases, and the junction held 3 bases outside the gene matches. The CDR3 coding sequence is TGTGCCAGCAGCTTGGGGGAGGGCCGCGAGCAGTACTTC. Protein product: CASSLGEGREQYF.

This sequence joins TRBV20-1 and TRBJ2-1, with 12 bases matching TRBD2. Per the germline V gene, CDR1 is DFQATT and CDR2 is SNEGSKA (reference sequence). Unmatched junction bases numbered 3, after V lost 3 bases and J lost 6 bases. This CDR3 is built from 14 residues. CDR3: CSARPGLAGNEQFF. DNA for the CDR3: TGCAGTGCTAGGCCGGGACTAGCGGGCAATGAGCAGTTCTTC.

This clonotype appeared many times. This rearrangement joins TRBV2 to TRBJ2-6; D is ambiguous. Germline CDR1 SNHLY, CDR2 FYNNEI. Deletions cut 8 bases from V and 0 bases from J, with 2 bases between. The CDR3 is 12 amino acids. The CDR3 here is CASLSGANVLTF. The CDR3 bases are TGTGCCAGCCTCTCTGGGGCCAACGTCCTGACTTTC.